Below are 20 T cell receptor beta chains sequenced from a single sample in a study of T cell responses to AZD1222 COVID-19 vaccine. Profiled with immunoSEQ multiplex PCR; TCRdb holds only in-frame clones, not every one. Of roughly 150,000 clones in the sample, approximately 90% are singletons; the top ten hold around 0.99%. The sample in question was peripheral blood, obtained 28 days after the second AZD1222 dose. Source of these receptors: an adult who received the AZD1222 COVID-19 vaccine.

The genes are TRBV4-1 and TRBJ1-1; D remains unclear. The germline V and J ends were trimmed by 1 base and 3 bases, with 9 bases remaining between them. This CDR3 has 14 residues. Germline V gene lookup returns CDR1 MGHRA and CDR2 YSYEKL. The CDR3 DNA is TGCGCCAGCAGCCAAGTTTCCGGATACACTGAAGCTTTCTTT. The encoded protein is CASSQVSGYTEAFF.

CDR3 DNA: TGCGCCAGCAGCCACTCCGGGACAGGAGCCTACGAGCAGTACTTC. Translating it yields CASSHSGTGAYEQYF. The chain is built from TRBV4-1 and TRBJ2-7, with 8 bases fitting TRBD1. With 3 bases clipped from V and 2 bases from J, the junction kept 6 bases outside the gene matches. The CDR3 totals 15 residues. Germline-derived CDR1 and CDR2 are MGHRA and YSYEKL.

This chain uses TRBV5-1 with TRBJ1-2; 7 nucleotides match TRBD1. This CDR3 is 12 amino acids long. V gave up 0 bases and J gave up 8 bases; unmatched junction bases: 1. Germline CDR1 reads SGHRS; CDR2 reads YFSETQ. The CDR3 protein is CASSLGGGGYTF. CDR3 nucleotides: TGCGCCAGCAGCTTGGGAGGGGGCGGCTACACCTTC. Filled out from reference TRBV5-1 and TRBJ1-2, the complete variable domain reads KAGVTQTPRYLIKTRGQQVTLSCSPISGHRSVSWYQQTPGQGLQFLFEYFSETQRNKGNFPGRFSGRQFSNSRSEMNVSTLELGDSALYLCASSLGGGGYTFGSGTRLTVV.

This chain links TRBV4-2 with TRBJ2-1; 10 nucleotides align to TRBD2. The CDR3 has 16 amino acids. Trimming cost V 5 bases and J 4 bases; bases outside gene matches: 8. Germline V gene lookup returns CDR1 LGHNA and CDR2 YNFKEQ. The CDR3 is CASSSPSGGAYNEQFF. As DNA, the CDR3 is TGTGCCAGCAGCTCCCCGAGCGGGGGGGCGTACAATGAGCAGTTCTTC.

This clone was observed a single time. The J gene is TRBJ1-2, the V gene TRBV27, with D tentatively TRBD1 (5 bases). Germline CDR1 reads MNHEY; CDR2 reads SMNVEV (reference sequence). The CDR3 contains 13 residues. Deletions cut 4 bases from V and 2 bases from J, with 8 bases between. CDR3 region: CASSWGTNYGYTF. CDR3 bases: TGTGCCAGCAGTTGGGGGACCAACTATGGCTACACCTTC.

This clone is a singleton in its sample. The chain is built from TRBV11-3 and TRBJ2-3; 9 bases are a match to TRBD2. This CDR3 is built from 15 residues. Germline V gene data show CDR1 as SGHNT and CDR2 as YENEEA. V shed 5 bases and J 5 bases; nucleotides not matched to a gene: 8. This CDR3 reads CASSPGTSWGDTQYF. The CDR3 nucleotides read TGTGCCAGCAGCCCTGGGACTAGCTGGGGAGATACGCAGTATTTT.

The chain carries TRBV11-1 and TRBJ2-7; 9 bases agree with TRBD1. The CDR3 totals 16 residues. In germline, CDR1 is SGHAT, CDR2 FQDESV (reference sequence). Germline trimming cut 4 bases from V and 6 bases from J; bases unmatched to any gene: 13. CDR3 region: CASSSKGRDRASEQYF. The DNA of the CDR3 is TGTGCCAGCAGCTCCAAGGGCCGGGACAGGGCGTCCGAGCAGTACTTC.

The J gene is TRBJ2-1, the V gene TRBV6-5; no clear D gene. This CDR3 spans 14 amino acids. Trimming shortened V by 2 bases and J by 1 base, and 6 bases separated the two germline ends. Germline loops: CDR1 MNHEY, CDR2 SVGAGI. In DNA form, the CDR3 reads TGTGCCAGCAGTTACGAGGTTTCCTACAATGAGCAGTTCTTC. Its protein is CASSYEVSYNEQFF.

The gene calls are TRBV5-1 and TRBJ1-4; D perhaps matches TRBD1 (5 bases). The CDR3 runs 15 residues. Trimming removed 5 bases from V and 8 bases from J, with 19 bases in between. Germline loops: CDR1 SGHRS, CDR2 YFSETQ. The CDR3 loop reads CASRRILGGEEKLFF. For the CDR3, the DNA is TGCGCCAGCAGGAGGATCTTGGGGGGTGAAGAAAAACTGTTTTTT.

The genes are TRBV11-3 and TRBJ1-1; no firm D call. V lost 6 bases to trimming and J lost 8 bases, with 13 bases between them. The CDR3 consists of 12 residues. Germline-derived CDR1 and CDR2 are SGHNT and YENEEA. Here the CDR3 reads CASSLPGGEAFF. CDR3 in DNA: TGTGCCAGCAGTCTACCCGGTGGGGAAGCTTTCTTT.

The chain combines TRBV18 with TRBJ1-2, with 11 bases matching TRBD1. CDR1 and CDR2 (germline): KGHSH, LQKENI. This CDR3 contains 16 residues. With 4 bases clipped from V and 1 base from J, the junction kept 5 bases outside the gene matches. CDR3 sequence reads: CASSRDRGRINYGYTF. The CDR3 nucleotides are TGTGCCAGCTCACGGGACAGGGGGAGAATTAACTATGGCTACACCTTC.

The CDR3 nucleotides are TGTGCCAGCAGTTACGGAACCCCCCAACAGTACTTC. Protein: CASSYGTPQQYF. This chain uses TRBV6-2 or TRBV6-3 with TRBJ2-7; D call uncertain. The CDR3 spans 12 residues. Trimming stripped 2 bases from V and 10 bases from J, with 12 bases between. CDR1 is MNHEY and CDR2 is SVGEGT in the germline V gene.

CDR3 coding DNA: TGTGCCAGCGGGTGGAGCGGGGCCCCGGCAGATACGCAGTATTTT. Translation gives CASGWSGAPADTQYF. This chain joins TRBV7-9 and TRBJ2-3; 7 bases align to TRBD2. There are 15 residues in the CDR3. J lost 4 bases, V lost 8 bases, and 12 bases had no gene match. CDR1 and CDR2 (germline): SEHNR, FQNEAQ (reference sequence).

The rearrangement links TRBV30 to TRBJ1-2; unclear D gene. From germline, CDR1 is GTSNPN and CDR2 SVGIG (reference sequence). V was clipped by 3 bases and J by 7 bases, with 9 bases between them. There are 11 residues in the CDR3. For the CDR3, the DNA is TGTGCCTGGAGGAAGCCCCGTGGCTACACCTTC. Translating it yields CAWRKPRGYTF.

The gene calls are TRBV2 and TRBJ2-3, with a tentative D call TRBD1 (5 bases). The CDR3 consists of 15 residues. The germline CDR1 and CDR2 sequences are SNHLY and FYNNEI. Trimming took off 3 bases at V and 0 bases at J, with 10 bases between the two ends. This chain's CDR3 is CASSDAGSSTDTQYF. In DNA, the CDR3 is TGTGCCAGCAGTGACGCAGGGTCTAGCACAGATACGCAGTATTTT.

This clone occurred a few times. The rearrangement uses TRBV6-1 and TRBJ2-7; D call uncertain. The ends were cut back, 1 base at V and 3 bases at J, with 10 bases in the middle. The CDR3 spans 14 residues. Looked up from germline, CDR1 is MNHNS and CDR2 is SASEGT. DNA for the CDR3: TGTGCCAGCAGTGAAGGGCCTCAACACTACGAGCAGTACTTC. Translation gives CASSEGPQHYEQYF.

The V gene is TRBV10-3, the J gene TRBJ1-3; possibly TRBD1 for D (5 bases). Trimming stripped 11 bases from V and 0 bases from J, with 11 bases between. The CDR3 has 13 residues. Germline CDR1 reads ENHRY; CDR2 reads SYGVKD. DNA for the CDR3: TGTGCCTTCGGGGGAATCTCTGGAAACACCATATATTTT. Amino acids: CAFGGISGNTIYF.

The CDR3 region is CASSFGGAGEQYF. CDR3 bases: TGTGCCAGCAGCTTCGGCGGGGCAGGAGAGCAGTACTTC. The rearrangement joins TRBV7-2 to TRBJ2-7; possibly TRBD2 for D (6 bases). Germline V gives CDR1 SGHTA, CDR2 FQGNSA. V was cut by 3 bases and J by 7 bases, with 13 bases left in between. The CDR3 length is 13 residues. The full variable domain, its missing parts supplied by reference TRBV7-2 and TRBJ2-7, is GAGVSQSPSNKVTEKGKDVELRCDPISGHTALYWYRQSLGQGLEFLIYFQGNSAPDKSGLPSDRFSAERTGGSVSTLTIQRTQQEDSAVYLCASSFGGAGEQYFGPGTRLTVT.

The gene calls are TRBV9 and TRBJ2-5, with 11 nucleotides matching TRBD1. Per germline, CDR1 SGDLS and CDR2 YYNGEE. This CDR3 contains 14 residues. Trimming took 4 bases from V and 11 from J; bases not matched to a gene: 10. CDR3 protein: CASSFRTGGRGQYF. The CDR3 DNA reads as TGTGCCAGCAGCTTCAGGACAGGGGGCAGAGGACAGTACTTC.

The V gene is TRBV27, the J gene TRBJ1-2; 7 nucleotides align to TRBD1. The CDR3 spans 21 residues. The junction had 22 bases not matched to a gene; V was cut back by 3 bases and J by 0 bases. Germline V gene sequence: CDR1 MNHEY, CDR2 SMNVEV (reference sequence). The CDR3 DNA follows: TGTGCCAGCAGTTTGACAGGGCCTCAATTCCTAACCACTCTAGCTAACTATGGCTACACCTTC. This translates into CASSLTGPQFLTTLANYGYTF.